These 29 T cell receptor beta chains were all obtained from the same sample, sequenced in a study of long-term antiretroviral therapy in people with HIV. Survey-level resolution applied to immunoSEQ assay v3.0. The assay was immunoSEQ multiplex PCR, and TCRdb's table has in-frame clones only and misses some. The table shows about 33,000 clones, with 95% to 97% occurring only once. The sample consisted of unsorted PBMCs, taken 6.6 years after starting antiretroviral therapy. Every receptor here comes from a man aged 25 to 45 with HIV.

The CDR3 DNA follows: TGCAGCGTTGAGGGACAAGGCTTGGACTATGGCTACACCTTC. Translating it yields CSVEGQGLDYGYTF. V gene TRBV29-1 combines with J gene TRBJ1-2, with D possibly matching TRBD1 (6 bases). Germline V lookup: CDR1 SQVTM, CDR2 ANQGSEA. V was pared by 3 bases and J by 3 bases, with 14 bases between. The CDR3 is made up of 14 amino acids.

The V call is TRBV4-2, the J call TRBJ2-3, with D tentatively TRBD1 (5 bases). Germline lookup yields CDR1 LGHNA and CDR2 YNFKEQ. V was shortened by 1 base and J by 6 bases, with 11 bases between the two germline ends. This CDR3 has 14 amino acids. The CDR3 sequence is CASSQVSRVDTQYF. The CDR3 DNA reads TGTGCCAGCAGCCAAGTTTCCAGGGTGGATACGCAGTATTTT.

The chain combines TRBV5-1 with TRBJ2-2; TRBD2 is a possible D gene (5 bases). Deletions cut 2 bases from V and 7 bases from J, with 15 bases between. This CDR3 has 15 amino acids. Germline lookup yields CDR1 SGHRS and CDR2 YFSETQ. CDR3 DNA: TGCGCCAGCAGCTTATTTTACCCTGAGGGCGGGGAGCTGTTTTTT. It is translated as CASSLFYPEGGELFF.

The chain recombines TRBV7-9 with TRBJ1-1; weak D call: TRBD1 (5 bases). The CDR3 spans 13 residues. The germline CDR1 and CDR2 sequences are SEHNR and FQNEAQ (reference sequence). V lost 5 bases to trimming and J lost 7 bases, with 14 bases between them. The CDR3 sequence is CASSPGASDEAFF. The CDR3 DNA sequence: TGTGCCAGCAGCCCCGGGGCAAGCGATGAAGCTTTCTTT.

The rearrangement uses TRBV7-6 and TRBJ2-7; TRBD2 matches 7 bases. Germline loops: CDR1 SGHVS, CDR2 FNYEAQ. Trimming removed 5 bases from V and 4 bases from J; junction bases left unmatched: 11. There are 15 residues in the CDR3. The CDR3 DNA sequence: TGTGCCAGCAGCCCCGAGGGTGCGGGAGTTTACGAGCAGTACTTC. It encodes CASSPEGAGVYEQYF.

This chain uses TRBV11-3 with TRBJ1-3, with D possibly TRBD1 on 6 matching bases. This CDR3 has 14 residues. Trimming took 1 base from V and 3 from J, leaving 7 bases between them. Germline loops: CDR1 SGHNT, CDR2 YENEEA. Here the CDR3 reads CASSLGTVGNTIYF. CDR3 sequence (DNA): TGTGCCAGCAGCTTAGGGACAGTTGGAAACACCATATATTTT.

V usage is TRBV7-2 and J usage is TRBJ2-7; 10 bases align to TRBD2. This CDR3 has 14 amino acids. Germline assignment: CDR1 SGHTA and CDR2 FQGNSA. V lost 5 bases to trimming and J lost 2 bases; unmatched junction nucleotides: 3. CDR3 coding DNA: TGTGCCAGCAGCCTCAGCGGGGGGGCCTACGAGCAGTACTTC. Translating gives CASSLSGGAYEQYF.

The chain carries TRBV5-4 and TRBJ2-3, with D maybe TRBD1 (5 bases). Trimming took off 0 bases at V and 11 bases at J, with 16 bases between the two ends. The length of the CDR3 is 14 residues. Germline CDR1 SGHNT, CDR2 YYREEE (reference sequence). The CDR3 nucleotides are TGTGCCAGCAGCTTGGCTGGCAGTCCCCAGGGGCAGTATTTT. This translates into CASSLAGSPQGQYF.

The genes are TRBV9 and TRBJ2-3; 15 nucleotides align to TRBD2. J was trimmed by 6 bases and V by 3 bases; bases with no gene match: 11. CDR3 length: 18 residues. The germline gives CDR1 SGDLS, CDR2 YYNGEE. The CDR3 nucleotides are TGTGCCAGCAGCGCTGGGACTAGCGGGAGGCCCCAGCCGGATACGCAGTATTTT. Protein: CASSAGTSGRPQPDTQYF.

This clone has more than one count but fewer than ten. The chain joins TRBV14 to TRBJ2-5; 7 bases fit TRBD2. The CDR3 has 18 amino acids. Losses at the gene ends were 0 bases for V and 3 bases for J; bases not matched to a gene: 13. In germline, CDR1 is SGHDN, CDR2 FVKESK. The CDR3 reads CASSQDPGGRSVEETQYF. Here the CDR3 DNA reads TGTGCCAGCAGCCAAGATCCCGGGGGGAGGTCGGTCGAAGAGACCCAGTACTTC.

In nucleotides, the CDR3 is TGTGCCAGCAGTGCCACGGGGACCTCGTCTGAAGCTTTCTTT. Amino acid sequence: CASSATGTSSEAFF. The chain joins TRBV6-1 to TRBJ1-1; TRBD1 might be the D (5 bases). The germline CDR1 and CDR2 sequences are MNHNS and SASEGT. The length of the CDR3 is 14 residues. V dropped 4 bases and J dropped 6 bases, with 15 bases sitting between them.

The V gene is TRBV9, the J gene TRBJ2-3; D is possibly TRBD1 or TRBD2 (7 bases each). Germline V CDR1 and CDR2: SGDLS, YYNGEE. This CDR3 region has 15 residues. V was pared by 4 bases and J by 6 bases, with 18 bases between. The CDR3 DNA follows: TGTGCCAGCAGCCCAGGGGGGGGAGCTGGGGATACGCAGTATTTT. This gives the protein CASSPGGGAGDTQYF.

The chain joins TRBV28 to TRBJ1-5; D is uncertain. The V gene lost 5 bases and the J gene lost 0 bases, with 5 bases spanning the gap. Germline CDR1 reads MDHEN; CDR2 reads SYDVKM. The CDR3 is 13 residues long. DNA for the CDR3: TGTGCCAGCAGTGACACTAGCAATCAGCCCCAGCATTTT. Residues: CASSDTSNQPQHF.

The chain is built from TRBV6-6 and TRBJ1-2, with D tentatively TRBD1 (5 bases). V lost 6 bases and J 4 bases, leaving 12 bases between the germline ends. CDR3 length: 13 residues. Germline CDR1 reads MNHNY; CDR2 reads SVGAGI (reference sequence). The CDR3, as DNA: TGTGCCAGCAGGGAGACAGCCACCTATGGCTACACCTTC. Encoded protein: CASRETATYGYTF.

This chain joins TRBV29-1 and TRBJ2-5; weak D call: TRBD1 (5 bases). Trimming left V 6 bases short and J 3 bases short, with 17 bases between. The CDR3 has 14 residues. Germline V gives CDR1 SQVTM, CDR2 ANQGSEA. CDR3 residues: CSVLEIDRKETQYF. The CDR3 region has the DNA TGCAGCGTCCTAGAAATCGACAGAAAAGAGACCCAGTACTTC.

The chain recombines TRBV30 with TRBJ2-5, with a tentative D call TRBD2 (5 bases). Looked up from germline, CDR1 is GTSNPN and CDR2 is SVGIG (reference sequence). V was cut by 4 bases and J by 4 bases, with 16 bases left in between. The CDR3 extends over 14 amino acids. The CDR3 DNA reads TGTGCCTGGAATTCAGAGGGTCAAGGAGAGACCCAGTACTTC. It translates to CAWNSEGQGETQYF.

The chain combines TRBV20-1 with TRBJ2-4; no clear D gene. CDR3 length equals 11 residues. The germline gives CDR1 DFQATT, CDR2 SNEGSKA (reference sequence). V was trimmed by 3 bases and J by 8 bases, leaving 8 bases between them. The CDR3 loop reads CSASPRDIQYF. The CDR3 nucleotides read TGCAGTGCTAGTCCCCGGGACATTCAGTACTTC.

CDR3 sequence reads: CASRGGRSYAAVSGANVLTF. CDR3 sequence (DNA): TGTGCCAGTAGGGGAGGGAGGTCATACGCAGCGGTCTCTGGGGCCAACGTCCTGACTTTC. This sequence joins TRBV19 and TRBJ2-6; TRBD2 matches at 7 bases. With 6 bases clipped from V and 0 bases from J, the junction kept 17 bases outside the gene matches. The CDR3 loop spans 20 amino acids. Germline CDR1 reads LNHDA; CDR2 reads SQIVND (reference sequence).

V gene TRBV9 combines with J gene TRBJ2-1; TRBD2 aligns across 8 bases. Germline CDR1 is SGDLS and CDR2 is YYNGEE. The CDR3 contains 17 residues. With 0 bases clipped from V and 4 bases from J, the junction kept 9 bases outside the gene matches. The CDR3 protein is CASSVDGGGRGYNEQFF. The DNA for the CDR3 is TGTGCCAGCAGCGTAGACGGGGGGGGCAGAGGATACAATGAGCAGTTCTTC.

The gene calls are TRBV4-2 and TRBJ2-7; a possible D gene is TRBD2 (7 bases). The V and J ends lost 2 bases and 7 bases respectively, with 21 bases between them. The CDR3 is 16 amino acids. Germline CDR1 and CDR2: LGHNA and YNFKEQ. The DNA for the CDR3 is TGTGCCAGCAGCCAACCCCCGGGGAGGGGGTCGGGGGAGCAGTACTTC. Its protein is CASSQPPGRGSGEQYF.

This chain uses TRBV2 with TRBJ2-7; D remains unclear. Germline CDR1 SNHLY, CDR2 FYNNEI. Trimming removed 2 bases from V and 5 bases from J, with 4 bases in between. This CDR3 region has 11 residues. The DNA for the CDR3 is TGTGCCAGCAGTGAAAGGGACGAGCAGTACTTC. Translation gives CASSERDEQYF.

This chain uses TRBV4-3 with TRBJ2-1; 7 bases are a match to TRBD2. The CDR3 covers 18 residues. Trimming removed 1 base from V and 1 base from J; junction bases left unmatched: 10. The germline gives CDR1 LGHNA, CDR2 YSLEER. The CDR3 DNA reads TGCGCCAGCAGCCAAGTCGACAGCGGGGAGTGGTCCTACAATGAGCAGTTCTTC. Its translation: CASSQVDSGEWSYNEQFF.

The V call is TRBV6-5, the J call TRBJ1-1; no clear D gene. This CDR3 has 11 amino acids. The V gene lost 5 bases and the J gene lost 7 bases, with 8 bases spanning the gap. Germline V gives CDR1 MNHEY, CDR2 SVGAGI. This CDR3 reads CASSTGVEAFF. Here the CDR3 DNA reads TGTGCCAGCAGTACGGGAGTTGAAGCTTTCTTT.

The gene calls are TRBV2 and TRBJ2-7, with TRBD1 matching over 7 bases. The junction had 12 bases not matched to a gene; V was cut back by 8 bases and J by 5 bases. CDR3 length equals 14 residues. In germline, CDR1 is SNHLY, CDR2 FYNNEI. The CDR3 nucleotides are TGTGCCAGCGGGGGAAGGGGGCGCGATCACGAGCAGTACTTC. Translated, it gives CASGGRGRDHEQYF.

This chain joins TRBV30 and TRBJ2-5; TRBD2 aligns across 7 bases. J lost 1 base, V lost 1 base, and 0 bases had no gene match. The CDR3 is made up of 13 amino acids. Germline CDR1 GTSNPN, CDR2 SVGIG (reference sequence). CDR3 region: CAWSGGSQETQYF. The CDR3 DNA follows: TGTGCCTGGAGTGGCGGGAGCCAAGAGACCCAGTACTTC. Complete variable domain (other parts from reference TRBV30 and TRBJ2-5): SQTIHQWPATLVQPVGSPLSLECTVEGTSNPNLYWYRQAAGRGLQLLFYSVGIGQISSEVPQNLSASRPQDRQFILSSKKLLLSDSGFYLCAWSGGSQETQYFGPGTRLLVL.

This chain joins TRBV2 and TRBJ2-2; D gene uncertain. The length of the CDR3 is 12 residues. CDR1 and CDR2 (germline): SNHLY, FYNNEI. Trimming cost V 7 bases and J 1 base, with 4 bases left between them. CDR3 sequence reads: CASKGNTGELFF. As DNA, the CDR3 is TGTGCCAGCAAGGGGAACACCGGGGAGCTGTTTTTT.

The chain links TRBV5-5 to TRBJ1-5; no definite D call. CDR3 length: 15 amino acids. Between the trimmed V and J ends, which lost 4 bases and 0 bases, there was a span of 11 bases. Germline V CDR1 and CDR2: SGHKS, YYEKEE (reference sequence). CDR3 sequence (DNA): TGTGCCAGCAGCGGAGGCCGTTATAGCAATCAGCCCCAGCATTTT. Translating gives CASSGGRYSNQPQHF.

The chain carries TRBV5-1 and TRBJ2-5, with 10 bases fitting TRBD1. This CDR3 is 16 amino acids long. V trimming: 4 bases; J trimming: 4 bases; junction bases outside the gene matches: 10. Germline V lookup: CDR1 SGHRS, CDR2 YFSETQ. The CDR3 loop reads CASSPGTGDGTETQYF. The CDR3 coding sequence is TGCGCCAGCAGCCCCGGGACAGGGGATGGTACAGAGACCCAGTACTTC. The whole variable domain, remainder taken from reference TRBV5-1 and TRBJ2-5, is KAGVTQTPRYLIKTRGQQVTLSCSPISGHRSVSWYQQTPGQGLQFLFEYFSETQRNKGNFPGRFSGRQFSNSRSEMNVSTLELGDSALYLCASSPGTGDGTETQYFGPGTRLLVL.

The CDR3 protein is CASSFDGGVDEQFF. The CDR3 DNA is TGTGCCAGCAGTTTCGACGGGGGGGTAGATGAGCAGTTCTTC. The chain is built from TRBV27 and TRBJ2-1, with 8 nucleotides matching TRBD2. CDR3 size: 14 residues. The germline gives CDR1 MNHEY, CDR2 SMNVEV (reference sequence). Germline trimming cut 3 bases from V and 8 bases from J; bases unmatched to any gene: 6.